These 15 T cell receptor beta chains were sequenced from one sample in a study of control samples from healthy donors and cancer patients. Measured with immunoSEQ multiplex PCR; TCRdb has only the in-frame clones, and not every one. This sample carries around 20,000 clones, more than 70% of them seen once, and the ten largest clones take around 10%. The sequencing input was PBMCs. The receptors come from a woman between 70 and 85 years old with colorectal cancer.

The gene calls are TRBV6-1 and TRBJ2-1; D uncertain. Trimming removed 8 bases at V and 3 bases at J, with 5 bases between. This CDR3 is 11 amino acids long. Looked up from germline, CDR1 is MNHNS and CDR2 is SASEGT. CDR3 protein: CASLIYNEQFF. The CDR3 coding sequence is TGTGCCAGCCTAATCTACAATGAGCAGTTCTTC.

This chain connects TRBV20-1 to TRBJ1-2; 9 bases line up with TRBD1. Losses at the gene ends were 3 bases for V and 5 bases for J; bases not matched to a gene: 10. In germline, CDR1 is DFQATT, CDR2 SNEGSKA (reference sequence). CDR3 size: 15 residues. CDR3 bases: TGCAGTGCTAGTGACGCCGGACAGGGGATTTATGGCTACACCTTC. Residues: CSASDAGQGIYGYTF.

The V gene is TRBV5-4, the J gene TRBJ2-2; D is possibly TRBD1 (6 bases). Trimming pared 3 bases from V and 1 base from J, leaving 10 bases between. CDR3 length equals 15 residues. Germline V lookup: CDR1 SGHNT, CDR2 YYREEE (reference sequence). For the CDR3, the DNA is TGTGCCAGCAGCTCATTGGGACAGAACACCGGGGAGCTGTTTTTT. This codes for CASSSLGQNTGELFF. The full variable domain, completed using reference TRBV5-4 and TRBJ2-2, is ETGVTQSPTHLIKTRGQQVTLRCSSQSGHNTVSWYQQALGQGPQFIFQYYREEENGRGNFPPRFSGLQFPNYSSELNVNALELDDSALYLCASSSLGQNTGELFFGEGSRLTVL.

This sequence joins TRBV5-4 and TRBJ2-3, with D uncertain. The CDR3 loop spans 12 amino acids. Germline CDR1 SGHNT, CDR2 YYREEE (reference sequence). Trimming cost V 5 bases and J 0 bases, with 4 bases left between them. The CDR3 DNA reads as TGTGCCAGCAGTCCTAGCACAGATACGCAGTATTTT. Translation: CASSPSTDTQYF.

The CDR3 coding sequence is TGTGCCAGCAGCTCTGGGGCAGGTGGAAACTATGGCTACACCTTC. Protein sequence: CASSSGAGGNYGYTF. J is TRBJ1-2 and V is TRBV27, with TRBD1 as a possible D gene (5 bases). There are 15 residues in the CDR3. V lost 6 bases and J lost 2, with 16 bases in between. The germline CDR1 and CDR2 sequences are MNHEY and SMNVEV (reference sequence).

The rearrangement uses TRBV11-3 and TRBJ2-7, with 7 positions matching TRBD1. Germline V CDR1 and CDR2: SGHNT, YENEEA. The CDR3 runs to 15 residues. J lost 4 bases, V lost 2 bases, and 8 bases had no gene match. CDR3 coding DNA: TGTGCCAGCAGCTTATGGGACAGCGGCGGGTACGAGCAGTACTTC. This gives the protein CASSLWDSGGYEQYF.

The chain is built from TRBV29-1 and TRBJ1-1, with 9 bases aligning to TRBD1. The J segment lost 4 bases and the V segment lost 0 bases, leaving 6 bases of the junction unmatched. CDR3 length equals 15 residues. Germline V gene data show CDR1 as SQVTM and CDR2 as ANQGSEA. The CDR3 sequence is CSVEDIMTGGTEAFF. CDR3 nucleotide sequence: TGCAGCGTTGAAGATATCATGACAGGGGGCACTGAAGCTTTCTTT.

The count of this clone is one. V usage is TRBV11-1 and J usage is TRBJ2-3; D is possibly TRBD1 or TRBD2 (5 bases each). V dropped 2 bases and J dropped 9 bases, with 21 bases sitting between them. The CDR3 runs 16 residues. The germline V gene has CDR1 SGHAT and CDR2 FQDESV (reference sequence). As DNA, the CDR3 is TGTGCCAGCAGCTTACCTACCCCGGGACCCTCCTTGACGCAGTATTTT. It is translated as CASSLPTPGPSLTQYF.

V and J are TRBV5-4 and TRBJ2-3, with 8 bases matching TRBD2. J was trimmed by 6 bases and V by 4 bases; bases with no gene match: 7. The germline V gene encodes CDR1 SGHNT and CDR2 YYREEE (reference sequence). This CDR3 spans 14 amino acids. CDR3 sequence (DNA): TGTGCCAGCAGCCCCGCGGGGGGCGGGGATACGCAGTATTTT. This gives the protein CASSPAGGGDTQYF.

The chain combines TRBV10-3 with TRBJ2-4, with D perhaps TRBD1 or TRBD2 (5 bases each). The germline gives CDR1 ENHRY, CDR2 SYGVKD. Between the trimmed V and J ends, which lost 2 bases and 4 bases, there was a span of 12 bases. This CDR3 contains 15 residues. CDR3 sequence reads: CAISEHQGTKNIQYF. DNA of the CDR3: TGTGCCATCAGTGAGCACCAAGGGACGAAAAACATTCAGTACTTC.

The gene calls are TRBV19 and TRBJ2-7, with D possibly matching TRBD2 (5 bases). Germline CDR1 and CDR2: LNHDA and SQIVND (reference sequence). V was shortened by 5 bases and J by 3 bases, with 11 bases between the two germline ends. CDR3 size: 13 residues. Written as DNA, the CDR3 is TGTGCCAGTAGTGTTAGCGACCGCTACGAGCAGTACTTC. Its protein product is CASSVSDRYEQYF.

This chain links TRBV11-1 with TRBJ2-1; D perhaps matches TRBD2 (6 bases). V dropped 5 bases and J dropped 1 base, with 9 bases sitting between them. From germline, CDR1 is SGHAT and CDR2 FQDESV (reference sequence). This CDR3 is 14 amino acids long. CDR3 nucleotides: TGTGCCAGCAGCCGGGACTTTTCCTACAATGAGCAGTTCTTC. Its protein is CASSRDFSYNEQFF.

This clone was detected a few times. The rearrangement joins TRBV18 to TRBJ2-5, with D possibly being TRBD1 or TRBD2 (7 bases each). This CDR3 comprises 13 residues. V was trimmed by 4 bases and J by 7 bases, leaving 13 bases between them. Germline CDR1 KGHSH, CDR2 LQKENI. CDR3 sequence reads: CASSHDREGTQYF. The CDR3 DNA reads TGTGCCAGCTCACACGACAGGGAGGGGACCCAGTACTTC.

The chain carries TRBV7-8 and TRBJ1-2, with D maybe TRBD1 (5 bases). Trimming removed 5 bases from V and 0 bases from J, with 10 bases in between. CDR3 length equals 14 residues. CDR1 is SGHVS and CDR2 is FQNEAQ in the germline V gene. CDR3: CASSRGTTNYGYTF. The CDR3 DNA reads TGTGCCAGCAGCCGCGGGACCACTAACTATGGCTACACCTTC.

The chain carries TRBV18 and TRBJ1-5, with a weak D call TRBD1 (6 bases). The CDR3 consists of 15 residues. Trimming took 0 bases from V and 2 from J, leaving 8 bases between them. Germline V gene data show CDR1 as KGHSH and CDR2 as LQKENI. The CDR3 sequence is CASSPPRGGNQPQHF. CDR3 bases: TGTGCCAGCTCACCACCCAGGGGAGGCAATCAGCCCCAGCATTTT.